The rows below give T cell receptor beta chains drawn from one sample of a study of blood T cells in healthy people across ages. TCRdb called the 5' RACE reads again in MiXCR, with one record for every CDR3 protein. The profile shows hundreds of thousands of distinct CDR3 sequences, about 27% of them singletons. The data were also submitted as part of a second study, on T cells of mothers and their children.

The material sequenced was blood. These receptor sequences come from a boy aged 2 to 10 in good health. Both conserved end residues are part of each CDR3. The D gene is left open where the match is weak. Where a row states a size, it is once, few, many or the class of an expanded clone; other rows omit it.

J,D,size,V,CDR3,DNA
TRBJ2-5,.,.,TRBV6-5,CASSSQADQETQYF,TGTGCCAGCAGTTCACAGGCAGACCAAGAGACCCAGTACTTC
TRBJ2-7,.,many,TRBV7-9,CASSLGNRPAEQYF,TGTGCCAGCAGCTTAGGGAACAGACCGGCTGAGCAGTACTTC
TRBJ2-1,TRBD2,few,TRBV6-4,CASSDSSGAGGINEQFF,TGTGCCAGCAGTGACTCGAGTGGAGCGGGGGGGATCAATGAGCAGTTCTTC
TRBJ2-7,TRBD1,few,TRBV5-1,CASSLDRGYYEQYF,TGCGCCAGCAGCCTGGACAGGGGGTACTACGAGCAGTACTTC
TRBJ1-5,TRBD1,.,TRBV12-3/TRBV12-4,CASSRSGDRGNQPQHF,TGTGCCAGCAGTCGGAGCGGTGACAGGGGGAATCAGCCCCAGCATTTT
TRBJ2-6,TRBD1,.,TRBV18,CASFDRGATGANVLTF,TGTGCCAGCTTCGACAGGGGTGCAACTGGGGCCAACGTCCTGACTTTC
TRBJ2-5,TRBD2,.,TRBV10-2,CATTSGGSYEGTQYF,TGCGCCACCACTAGCGGGGGTTCTTATGAGGGGACCCAGTACTTC
TRBJ1-5,.,.,TRBV2,CASSDRVRYQPQHF,TGTGCCAGCAGTGACAGGGTCCGGTATCAGCCCCAGCATTTT
TRBJ1-3,.,.,TRBV30,CAWRATGLGNTIYF,TGTGCCTGGAGGGCCACAGGGCTTGGAAACACCATATATTTT
TRBJ1-1,.,few,TRBV27,CASSLSGGGGTEAFF,TGTGCCAGCAGTTTATCAGGAGGGGGGGGCACTGAAGCTTTCTTT
TRBJ2-7,TRBD2,.,TRBV3-1,CASSPGTSGALYEQYF,TGTGCCAGCAGCCCAGGGACTAGCGGGGCCCTCTACGAGCAGTACTTC
TRBJ2-4,.,.,TRBV7-8,CASSSTGTTGIQYF,TGTGCCAGCAGCTCGACCGGGACCACCGGCATTCAGTACTTC